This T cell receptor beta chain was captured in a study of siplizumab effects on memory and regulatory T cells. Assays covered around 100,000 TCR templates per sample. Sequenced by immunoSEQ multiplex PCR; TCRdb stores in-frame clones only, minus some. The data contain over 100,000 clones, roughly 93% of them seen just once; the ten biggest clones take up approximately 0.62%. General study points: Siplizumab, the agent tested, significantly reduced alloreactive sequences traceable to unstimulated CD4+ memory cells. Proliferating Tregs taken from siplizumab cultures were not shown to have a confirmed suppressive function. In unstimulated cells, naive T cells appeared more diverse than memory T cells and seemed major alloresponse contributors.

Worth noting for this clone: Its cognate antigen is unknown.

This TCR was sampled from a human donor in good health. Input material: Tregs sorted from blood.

The DNA for the CDR3 is TGTGCCAGCAGGAACAGGGGCGATGGCTACACCTTC. It yields the protein CASRNRGDGYTF. The chain links TRBV6-1 to TRBJ1-2, with 7 positions matching TRBD1. CDR3 size: 12 residues. With V trimmed by 6 bases and J by 6 bases, 4 bases remained unmatched. The germline gives CDR1 MNHNS, CDR2 SASEGT.